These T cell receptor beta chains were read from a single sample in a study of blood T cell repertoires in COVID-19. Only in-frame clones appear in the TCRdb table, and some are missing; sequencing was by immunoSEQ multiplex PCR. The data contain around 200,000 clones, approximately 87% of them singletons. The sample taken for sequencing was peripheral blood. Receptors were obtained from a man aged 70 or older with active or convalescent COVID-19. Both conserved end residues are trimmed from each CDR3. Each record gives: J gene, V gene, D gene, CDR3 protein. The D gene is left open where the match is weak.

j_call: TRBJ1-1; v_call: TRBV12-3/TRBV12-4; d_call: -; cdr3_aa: ASSLDAKAF
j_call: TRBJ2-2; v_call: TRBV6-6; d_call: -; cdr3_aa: ASSGLRGDTGELF
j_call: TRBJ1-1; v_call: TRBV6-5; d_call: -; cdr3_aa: ASSYSIRGMNTEAF
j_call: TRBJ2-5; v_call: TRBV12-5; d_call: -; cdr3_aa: ASGPPAGETQY
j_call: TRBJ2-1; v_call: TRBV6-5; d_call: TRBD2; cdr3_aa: ASSRFAGRVEQF
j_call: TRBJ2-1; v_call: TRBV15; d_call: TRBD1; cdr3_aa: ATSRDSGQGYEQF
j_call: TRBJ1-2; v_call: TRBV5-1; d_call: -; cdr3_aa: ASSLGGTRVPYGYT
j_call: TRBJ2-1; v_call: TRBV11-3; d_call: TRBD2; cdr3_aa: ASSSREAGDNEQF
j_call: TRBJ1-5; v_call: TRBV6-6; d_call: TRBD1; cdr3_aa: ASSLIGTGGGSGNQPQH
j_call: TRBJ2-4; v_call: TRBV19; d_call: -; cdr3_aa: ASSIETKNIQY
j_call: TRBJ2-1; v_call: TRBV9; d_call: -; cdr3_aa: ASSVAPRVENEQF
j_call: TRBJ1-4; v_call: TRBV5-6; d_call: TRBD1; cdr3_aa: ASSRRGQGPNEKLF
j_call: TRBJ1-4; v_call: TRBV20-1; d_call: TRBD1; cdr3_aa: SASARTGNEKLF
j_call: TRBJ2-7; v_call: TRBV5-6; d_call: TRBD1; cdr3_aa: ASSSPGQGSYEQY
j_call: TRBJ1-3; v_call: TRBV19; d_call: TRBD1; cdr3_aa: ASSHIQGATGNTIY
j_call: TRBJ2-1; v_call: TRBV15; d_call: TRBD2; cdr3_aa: ATSREREGHNEQF
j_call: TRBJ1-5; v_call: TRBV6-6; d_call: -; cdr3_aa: ASTQMSSNQPQH
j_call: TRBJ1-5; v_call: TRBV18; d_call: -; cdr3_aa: ASSPPNQPQH
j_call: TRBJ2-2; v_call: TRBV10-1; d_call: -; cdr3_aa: ASSEFRAGAFAGELF
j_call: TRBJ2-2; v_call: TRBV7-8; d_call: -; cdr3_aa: ASSAETGTHLTGELF
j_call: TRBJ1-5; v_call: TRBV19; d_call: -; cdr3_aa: ASSPQTVYNQPQH
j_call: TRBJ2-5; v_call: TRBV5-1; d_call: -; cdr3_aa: ASSLSGPPAETQY
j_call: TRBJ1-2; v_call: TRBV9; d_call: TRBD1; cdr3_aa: ASSAGTAYGYT
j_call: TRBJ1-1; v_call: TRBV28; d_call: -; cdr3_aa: ASSSQRLAAAF
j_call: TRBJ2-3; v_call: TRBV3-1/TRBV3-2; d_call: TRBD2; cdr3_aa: ASSRAGVGTDTQY
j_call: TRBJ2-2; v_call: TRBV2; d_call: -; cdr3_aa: ASRKAAVLSTGELF
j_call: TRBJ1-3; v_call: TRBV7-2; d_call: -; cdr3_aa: ASSSSRNTIY
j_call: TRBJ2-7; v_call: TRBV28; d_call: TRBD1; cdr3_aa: ASSFPDRDGEQY
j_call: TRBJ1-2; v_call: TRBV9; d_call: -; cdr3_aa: ASSVTGDYGYT
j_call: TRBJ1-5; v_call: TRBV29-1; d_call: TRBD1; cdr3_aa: SVTDRVSNQPQH
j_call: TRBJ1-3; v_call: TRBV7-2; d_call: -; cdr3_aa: ASSQSRVSGNTIY
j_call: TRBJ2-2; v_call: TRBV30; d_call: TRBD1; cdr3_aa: AWRRAGGGELF
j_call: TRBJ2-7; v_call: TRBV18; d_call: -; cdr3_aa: ASSPGTPTYEQY
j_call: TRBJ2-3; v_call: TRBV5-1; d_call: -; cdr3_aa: ASSLGVRGVDTQY
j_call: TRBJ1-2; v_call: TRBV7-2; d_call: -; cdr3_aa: ASSLGEERDGYT
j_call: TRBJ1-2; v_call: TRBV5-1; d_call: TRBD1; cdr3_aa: ASSLVGGQGATFYGYT
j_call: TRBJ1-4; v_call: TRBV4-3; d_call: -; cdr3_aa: ASSQNRFEKLF
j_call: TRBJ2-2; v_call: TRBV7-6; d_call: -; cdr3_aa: AVRGTGELF
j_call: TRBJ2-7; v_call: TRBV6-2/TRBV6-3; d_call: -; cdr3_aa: ASSPFPRSEQY
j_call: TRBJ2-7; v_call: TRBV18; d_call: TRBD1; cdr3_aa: ASSSDRATSYEQY
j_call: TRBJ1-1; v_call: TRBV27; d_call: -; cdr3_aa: ASSSQIRGTEAF
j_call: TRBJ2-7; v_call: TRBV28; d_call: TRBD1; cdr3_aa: ATGTGPRWEQY
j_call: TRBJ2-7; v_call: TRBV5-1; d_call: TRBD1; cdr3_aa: ASRRDRAYEQY
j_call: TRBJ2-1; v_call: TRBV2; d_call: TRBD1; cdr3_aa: ASSPNRGWNEQF
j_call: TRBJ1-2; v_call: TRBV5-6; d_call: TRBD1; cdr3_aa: ASSLTGERLGYT
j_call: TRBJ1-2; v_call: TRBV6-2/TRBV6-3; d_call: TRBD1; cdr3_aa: ASSTTGEGYT
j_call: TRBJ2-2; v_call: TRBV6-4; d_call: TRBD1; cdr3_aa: ASSAGGWTGELF
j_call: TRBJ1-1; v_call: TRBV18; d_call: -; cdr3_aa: ASSPGQQNTEAF
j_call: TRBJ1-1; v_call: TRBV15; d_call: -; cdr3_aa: ATSRDRGSHTEAF
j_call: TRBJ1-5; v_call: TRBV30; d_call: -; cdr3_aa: AWSVRGHQPQH
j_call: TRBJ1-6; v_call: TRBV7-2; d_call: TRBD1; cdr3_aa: ASSQRQGAYSPLH
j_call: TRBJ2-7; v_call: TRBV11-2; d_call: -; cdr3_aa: ASSYVPRSYSYEQY
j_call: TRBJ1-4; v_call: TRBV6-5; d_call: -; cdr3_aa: ASSPGTPNEKLF
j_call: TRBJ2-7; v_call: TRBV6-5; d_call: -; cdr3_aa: ASMLGTPYEQY
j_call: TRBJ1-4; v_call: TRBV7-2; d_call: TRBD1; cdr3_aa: ASSTGQGGSELF